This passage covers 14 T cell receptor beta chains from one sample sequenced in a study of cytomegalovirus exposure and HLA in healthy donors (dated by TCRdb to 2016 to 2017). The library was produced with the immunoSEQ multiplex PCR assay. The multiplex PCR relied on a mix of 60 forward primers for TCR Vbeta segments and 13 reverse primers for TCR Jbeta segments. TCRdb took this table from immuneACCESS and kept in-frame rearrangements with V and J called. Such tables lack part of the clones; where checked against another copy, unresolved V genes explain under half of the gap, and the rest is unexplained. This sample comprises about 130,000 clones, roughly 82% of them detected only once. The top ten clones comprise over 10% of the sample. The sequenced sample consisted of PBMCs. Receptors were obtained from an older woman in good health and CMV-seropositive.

CDR3 amino acids: CASSRTSGVYNEQFF. The CDR3 DNA is TGTGCCAGCAGTCGTACTAGCGGGGTCTACAATGAGCAGTTCTTC. The rearrangement links TRBV6-5 to TRBJ2-1; TRBD2 matches 10 bases. CDR1 is MNHEY, CDR2 SVGAGI, per germline. V lost 5 bases and J lost 3; bases outside the gene matches: 4. The length of the CDR3 is 15 residues.

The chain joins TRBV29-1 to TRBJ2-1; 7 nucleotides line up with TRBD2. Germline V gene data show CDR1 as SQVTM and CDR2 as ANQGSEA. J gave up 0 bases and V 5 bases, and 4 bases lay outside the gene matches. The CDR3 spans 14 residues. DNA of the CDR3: TGCAGCGTTTTAGCGGGTAGCTCCTACAATGAGCAGTTCTTC. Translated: CSVLAGSSYNEQFF.

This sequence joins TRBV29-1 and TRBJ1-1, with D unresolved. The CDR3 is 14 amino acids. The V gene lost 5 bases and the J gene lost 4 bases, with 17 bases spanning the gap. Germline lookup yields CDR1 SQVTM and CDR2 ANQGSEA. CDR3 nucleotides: TGCAGCGTTAAATTTTTCGAGGTGGGCACTGAAGCTTTCTTT. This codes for CSVKFFEVGTEAFF. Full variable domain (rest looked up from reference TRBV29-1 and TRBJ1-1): SAVISQKPSRDICQRGTSLTIQCQVDSQVTMMFWYRQQPGQSLTLIATANQGSEATYESGFVIDKFPISRPNLTFSTLTVSNMSPEDSSIYLCSVKFFEVGTEAFFGQGTRLTVV.

This CDR3 reads CASSDRDRGNYGYTF. Written as DNA, the CDR3 is TGTGCCAGCAGTGATAGAGACAGGGGGAACTATGGCTACACCTTC. V and J are TRBV6-1 and TRBJ1-2, with 9 bases lining up with TRBD1. This CDR3 is built from 15 residues. Germline CDR1 reads MNHNS; CDR2 reads SASEGT. Trimming at V came to 3 bases and at J to 2 bases, leaving 4 bases not matched to a gene.

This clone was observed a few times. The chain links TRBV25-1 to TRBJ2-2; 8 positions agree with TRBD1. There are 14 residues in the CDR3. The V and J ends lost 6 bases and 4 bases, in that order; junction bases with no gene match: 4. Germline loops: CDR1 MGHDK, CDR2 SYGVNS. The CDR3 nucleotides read TGTGCCAGCAGCCGGACAGGGAGCACCGGGGAGCTGTTTTTT. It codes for CASSRTGSTGELFF. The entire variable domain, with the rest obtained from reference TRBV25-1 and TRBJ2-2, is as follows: EADIYQTPRYLVIGTGKKITLECSQTMGHDKMYWYQQDPGMELHLIHYSYGVNSTEKGDLSSESTVSRIRTEHFPLTLESARPSHTSQYLCASSRTGSTGELFFGEGSRLTVL.

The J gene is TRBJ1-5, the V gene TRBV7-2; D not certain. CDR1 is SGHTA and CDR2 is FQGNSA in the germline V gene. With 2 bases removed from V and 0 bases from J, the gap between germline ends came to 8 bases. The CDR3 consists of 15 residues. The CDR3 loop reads CASSLMGPSNQPQHF. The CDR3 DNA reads TGTGCCAGCAGCTTAATGGGCCCTAGCAATCAGCCCCAGCATTTT.

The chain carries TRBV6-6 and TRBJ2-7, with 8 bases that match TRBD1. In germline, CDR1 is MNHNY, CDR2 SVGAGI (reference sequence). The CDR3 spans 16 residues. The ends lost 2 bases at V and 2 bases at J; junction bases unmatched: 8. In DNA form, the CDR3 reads TGTGCCAGCAGTTACCACCCCGGGACAGGCGCCTACGAGCAGTACTTC. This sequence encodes CASSYHPGTGAYEQYF.

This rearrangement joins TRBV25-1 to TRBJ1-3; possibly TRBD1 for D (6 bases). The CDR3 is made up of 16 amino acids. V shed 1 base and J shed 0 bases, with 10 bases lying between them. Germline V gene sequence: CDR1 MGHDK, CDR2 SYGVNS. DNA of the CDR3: TGTGCCAGCAGTGAATCCGAGGACAGCTCTGGAAACACCATATATTTT. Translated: CASSESEDSSGNTIYF.

In nucleotides, the CDR3 is TGTGCCAGCAGCCCGGAAGGGACTAGCGGGAGTGGGGATACGCAGTATTTT. Translating it yields CASSPEGTSGSGDTQYF. This chain uses TRBV5-8 with TRBJ2-3; 14 positions agree with TRBD2. Unmatched junction bases numbered 10, after V lost 4 bases and J lost 6 bases. Germline-derived CDR1 and CDR2 are SGHTS and YDEGEE. The CDR3 covers 17 residues.

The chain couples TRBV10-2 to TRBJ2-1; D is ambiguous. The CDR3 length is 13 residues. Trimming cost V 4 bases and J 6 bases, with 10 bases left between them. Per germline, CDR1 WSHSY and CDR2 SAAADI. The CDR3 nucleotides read TGCGCCAGCAGTGCATATCTACCCAATGAGCAGTTCTTC. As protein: CASSAYLPNEQFF.

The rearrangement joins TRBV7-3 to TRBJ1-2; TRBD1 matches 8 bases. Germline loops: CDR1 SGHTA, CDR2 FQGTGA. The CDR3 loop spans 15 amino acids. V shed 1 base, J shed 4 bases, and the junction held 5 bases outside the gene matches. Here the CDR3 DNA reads TGTGCCAGCAGCTTAATGGTTACAGGGGGCTATGGCTACACCTTC. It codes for CASSLMVTGGYGYTF.

This CDR3 is CASSLAGDQETQYF. The DNA of the CDR3 is TGTGCCAGCAGCTTGGCCGGGGACCAAGAGACCCAGTACTTC. The chain employs TRBV5-5 and TRBJ2-5; D perhaps matches TRBD2 (5 bases). V dropped 0 bases and J dropped 0 bases, with 6 bases sitting between them. CDR3 length equals 14 residues. The germline gives CDR1 SGHKS, CDR2 YYEKEE (reference sequence). The variable domain in full, completed from reference TRBV5-5 and TRBJ2-5, reads DAGVTQSPTHLIKTRGQQVTLRCSPISGHKSVSWYQQVLGQGPQFIFQYYEKEERGRGNFPDRFSARQFPNYSSELNVNALLLGDSALYLCASSLAGDQETQYFGPGTRLLVL.

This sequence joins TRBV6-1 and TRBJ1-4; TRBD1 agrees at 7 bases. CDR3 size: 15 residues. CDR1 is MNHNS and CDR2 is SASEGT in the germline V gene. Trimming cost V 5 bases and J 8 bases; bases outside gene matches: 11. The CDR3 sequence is CASSIQGLQGEKLFF. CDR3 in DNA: TGTGCCAGCAGTATACAGGGCCTACAGGGGGAAAAACTGTTTTTT.

Here the CDR3 DNA reads TGTGCCAGCAGCTACTCAACTCAACCCTCCTACAATGAGCAGTTCTTC. This gives the protein CASSYSTQPSYNEQFF. V is TRBV7-2 and J is TRBJ2-1; D not resolved. This CDR3 is built from 16 residues. The V end lost 4 bases, the J end lost 0 bases, and 13 bases lay between the germline ends. Germline V gene data show CDR1 as SGHTA and CDR2 as FQGNSA.